This passage covers 22 T cell receptor beta chains from one sample sequenced in a study. TCRdb processed the 5' RACE reads anew with MiXCR; each CDR3 protein has one entry. The table includes fewer than 80,000 distinct CDR3 sequences, about 20% detected once. The sample comprised memory CD4+ T cells sorted from a lymph node. Documented subset: memory CD4+ T cells, CD4+CD45RO+CD25-. The receptor set was obtained from a female donor with breast cancer.

Only a few counts were recorded for this clonotype. The chain joins TRBV5-1 to TRBJ2-1; D is ambiguous. Germline CDR1 SGHRS, CDR2 YFSETQ. CDR3 length: 8 amino acids. CDR3 in amino acids: CGDAGKFF. In DNA form, the CDR3 reads TGCGGAGACGCCGGAAAGTTCTTC. Together with reference TRBV5-1 and TRBJ2-1, the CDR3 gives the full variable domain: KAGVTQTPRYLIKTRGQQVTLSCSPISGHRSVSWYQQTPGQGLQFLFEYFSETQRNKGNFPGRFSGRQFSNSRSEMNVSTLELGDSALYLCGDAGKFFGPGTRLTVL.

There are a few counts of this clonotype. J is TRBJ2-5 and V is TRBV9, with a weak D call TRBD1 (5 bases). Trimming removed 0 bases from V and 4 bases from J, with 16 bases in between. This CDR3 comprises 16 residues. From germline, CDR1 is SGDLS and CDR2 YYNGEE. The CDR3 protein is CASSVGAGLGTETQYF. Written as DNA, the CDR3 is TGTGCCAGCAGCGTAGGGGCAGGGCTCGGTACAGAGACCCAGTACTTC.

The sample holds a few counts of this clonotype. V and J are TRBV20-1 and TRBJ1-6; D remains ambiguous. V was pared by 0 bases and J by 10 bases, with 13 bases between. Germline-derived CDR1 and CDR2 are DFQATT and SNEGSKA (reference sequence). The CDR3 loop spans 14 amino acids. CDR3 residues: CSARDTRGGSPLHF. The CDR3 DNA follows: TGCAGTGCTAGAGATACCCGGGGAGGATCACCCCTCCACTTT.

This chain joins TRBV28 and TRBJ2-1; D may correspond to TRBD1 or TRBD2 (5 bases each). Trimming took 10 bases from V and 0 from J, leaving 16 bases between them. CDR3 size: 15 residues. CDR1 MDHEN and CDR2 SYDVKM come from the germline V gene. The CDR3 bases are TGTGCCACCGCATCGGGGCGGTCCTCCTACAATGAGCAGTTCTTC. Translation: CATASGRSSYNEQFF.

This chain connects TRBV5-1 to TRBJ2-7; 8 nucleotides line up with TRBD1. The CDR3 has 15 amino acids. Germline-derived CDR1 and CDR2 are SGHRS and YFSETQ. V lost 0 bases, J lost 4 bases, and 6 bases stayed unmatched. The CDR3 nucleotides are TGCGCCAGCAGCTTGGACGGACAGGGAGTATACGAGCAGTACTTC. Encoded protein: CASSLDGQGVYEQYF.

J is TRBJ2-7 and V is TRBV28; D could derive from TRBD1 or TRBD2 (5 bases each). Trimming stripped 8 bases from V and 6 bases from J, with 14 bases between. Germline loops: CDR1 MDHEN, CDR2 SYDVKM. This CDR3 has 12 amino acids. CDR3: CASEALGTEQYF. The CDR3 coding sequence is TGTGCCAGCGAAGCCCTTGGGACCGAGCAGTACTTC.

Turning to this clonotype: Just one base apart from a much larger clone, this may be a read error. The CDR3 region has the DNA TGTGCCATCTCGATTGGTGGGGGCGCGAGCTACGAGCAGTACTTC. The encoded protein is CAISIGGGASYEQYF. This chain connects TRBV10-3 to TRBJ2-7; D is perhaps TRBD1 (6 bases). From germline, CDR1 is ENHRY and CDR2 SYGVKD. Deletions cut 8 bases from V and 3 bases from J, with 20 bases between. This CDR3 comprises 15 residues.

This clonotype appeared a few times. The J gene is TRBJ1-5, the V gene TRBV20-1; D not certain. Trimming stripped 0 bases from V and 2 bases from J, with 8 bases between. This CDR3 is 14 amino acids long. Germline V CDR1 and CDR2: DFQATT, SNEGSKA (reference sequence). The CDR3 DNA follows: TGCAGTGCTAGAGATCGTCTTGGCAATCAGCCCCAGCATTTT. Encoded protein: CSARDRLGNQPQHF.

Notes on this clonotype: The junction does not match germline at one end; this may be a read error. The chain links TRBV20-1 to TRBJ2-1; 7 nucleotides align to TRBD2. The CDR3 consists of 17 residues. Germline V gene sequence: CDR1 DFQATT, CDR2 SNEGSKA (reference sequence). CDR3 loop: CSARDHWGTTLFYEQFF. CDR3 nucleotide sequence: TGCAGTGCTAGAGACCATTGGGGGACTACCCTTTTCTATGAGCAGTTCTTT.

V is TRBV5-1 and J is TRBJ2-5; D ambiguous. The germline V gene has CDR1 SGHRS and CDR2 YFSETQ. The CDR3 covers 15 residues. Deletions cut 4 bases from V and 3 bases from J, with 16 bases between. The CDR3 DNA is TGCGCCAGCAGCATCCAACCCTCACCCAAAGAGACCCAGTACTTC. Protein product: CASSIQPSPKETQYF.

Turning to this clonotype: The junction does not match germline at one end; this may be a read error. This rearrangement joins TRBV7-3 to TRBJ1-2, with D unclear. The CDR3 is 14 residues long. Germline CDR1 SGHTA, CDR2 FQGTGA. CDR3 protein: CTSSKDGTNYGYTF. DNA of the CDR3: TGTACCAGCAGCAAGGACGGAACTAACTATGGCTACACCTTT.

CDR3 region: CASSPDPLRGSEQYF. The CDR3 bases are TGCGCCAGCAGCCCTGATCCCCTCAGAGGTAGCGAGCAGTACTTC. The chain joins TRBV5-1 to TRBJ2-7; no clear D. Trimming removed 4 bases at V and 6 bases at J, with 20 bases between. In germline, CDR1 is SGHRS, CDR2 YFSETQ. The CDR3 contains 15 residues.

This clonotype appeared a single time. At one end the junction does not follow the germline gene, possibly because of a read error. The chain couples TRBV7-7 to TRBJ2-2; 10 nucleotides agree with TRBD2. The CDR3 has 19 residues. The germline V gene has CDR1 SSHAT and CDR2 FNYEAQ (reference sequence). CDR3 nucleotides: TGTGCAAGCAGCTTAGTTACAGCGGGAGGGCCCTTGGGCACCGGGGAGCTGTTTTTT. Translating gives CASSLVTAGGPLGTGELFF. The full variable domain, with the rest looked up from reference TRBV7-7 and TRBJ2-2, is GAGVSQSPRYKVTKRGQDVTLRCDPISSHATLYWYQQALGQGPEFLTYFNYEAQPDKSGLPSDRFSAERPEGSISTLTIQRTEQRDSAMYRCASSLVTAGGPLGTGELFFGEGSRLTVL.

There are a few counts of this clonotype. The V call is TRBV6-5, the J call TRBJ1-3, with 8 bases identical to TRBD1. The germline V gene encodes CDR1 MNHEY and CDR2 SVGAGI. This CDR3 is built from 14 residues. The junction had 3 bases not matched to a gene; V was cut back by 6 bases and J by 2 bases. The CDR3 loop is CASSRDRPGNTIYF. The CDR3 coding sequence is TGTGCCAGCAGCCGGGACAGGCCTGGAAACACCATATATTTT.

This clonotype was recorded at least ten times. The chain employs TRBV20-1 and TRBJ2-5, with 8 bases aligning to TRBD1. This CDR3 is 15 amino acids long. The V and J ends lost 0 bases and 3 bases, in that order; junction bases with no gene match: 6. The germline gives CDR1 DFQATT, CDR2 SNEGSKA (reference sequence). CDR3 DNA sequence: TGCAGTGCTAGAGACTCGGACAGGGCGGAAGAGACCCAGTACTTC. Its protein product is CSARDSDRAEETQYF.

The rearrangement links TRBV6-2 or TRBV6-3 to TRBJ1-5, with TRBD1 matching over 10 bases. CDR3 length: 15 amino acids. Germline V gene sequence: CDR1 MNHEY, CDR2 SVGEGT. J gave up 5 bases and V 4 bases, and 5 bases lay outside the gene matches. The CDR3 nucleotides read TGTGCCAGCAGTTCACCGGGACAGGGGTATCAGCCCCAGCATTTT. It encodes CASSSPGQGYQPQHF.

This clonotype was detected ten times or more. The genes are TRBV6-5 and TRBJ1-2; 12 bases are shared with TRBD1. Germline lookup yields CDR1 MNHEY and CDR2 SVGAGI. The CDR3 is made up of 16 amino acids. V was clipped by 0 bases and J by 5 bases; unmatched bases: 4. Here the CDR3 reads CASSYSGQGALYGYTF. In nucleotides, the CDR3 is TGTGCCAGCAGTTACTCGGGACAGGGGGCGCTTTATGGCTACACCTTC.

This clonotype was found a few times. This rearrangement joins TRBV7-3 to TRBJ2-1, with D unresolved. CDR1 is SGHTA and CDR2 is FQGTGA in the germline V gene. This CDR3 comprises 13 residues. The germline V and J ends were trimmed by 5 bases and 8 bases, with 13 bases remaining between them. The CDR3 spells CASSPRKRDEQFF. CDR3 DNA sequence: TGTGCCAGCAGCCCACGAAAACGGGATGAGCAGTTCTTC. The complete variable domain, with remaining parts taken from reference TRBV7-3 and TRBJ2-1, reads GAGVSQTPSNKVTEKGKYVELRCDPISGHTALYWYRQSLGQGPEFLIYFQGTGAADDSGLPNDRFFAVRPEGSVSTLKIQRTERGDSAVYLCASSPRKRDEQFFGPGTRLTVL.

This clonotype has only a few counts. This chain links TRBV20-1 with TRBJ2-7, with D perhaps TRBD2 (6 bases). V lost 6 bases to trimming and J lost 0 bases, with 15 bases between them. The germline gives CDR1 DFQATT, CDR2 SNEGSKA (reference sequence). CDR3 length: 14 residues. The CDR3 DNA follows: TGCAGTGCCGGACCACCCGGGAGCTCCTACGAGCAGTACTTC. This translates into CSAGPPGSSYEQYF.

The rearrangement uses TRBV18 and TRBJ2-7; D unclear. Germline assignment: CDR1 KGHSH and CDR2 LQKENI. This CDR3 is 13 amino acids long. V was clipped by 7 bases and J by 2 bases, with 12 bases between them. CDR3 loop: CASWSTEAYEQYF. CDR3 coding DNA: TGTGCCAGCTGGAGTACAGAAGCCTACGAGCAGTACTTC.

This clonotype was observed many times. The genes are TRBV6-6 and TRBJ2-4; possible D gene TRBD2, 6 bases. This CDR3 contains 15 residues. Trimming cost V 2 bases and J 6 bases, with 14 bases left between them. Germline loops: CDR1 MNHNY, CDR2 SVGAGI (reference sequence). The CDR3: CASSYTRGLGNIQYF. CDR3 DNA: TGTGCCAGCAGTTACACGCGGGGCCTTGGAAACATTCAGTACTTC.

The CDR3 bases are TGCGCCAGCGCATCCGGGACAGGGCAAGTAGAGACCCAGTACTTC. Translation: CASASGTGQVETQYF. The chain combines TRBV10-2 with TRBJ2-5, with TRBD1 matching over 9 bases. Germline assignment: CDR1 WSHSY and CDR2 SAAADI. CDR3 length: 15 amino acids. V dropped 8 bases and J dropped 4; count of bases not matched to a gene: 11.